Presented here are 13 T cell receptor beta chains from one specimen sequenced in a study of blood T cell repertoires in COVID-19. Sequencing was performed with immunoSEQ multiplex PCR; in TCRdb, only in-frame clones are kept and a portion is missing. Found here are 360,000 or so clones, approximately 89% of them singletons; the top ten hold 3% to 4.5%. The material sequenced was peripheral blood. Receptor source: a woman aged 55-75 years with COVID-19, enrolled during active disease.

V and J are TRBV5-5 and TRBJ2-7; 11 nucleotides line up with TRBD1. The CDR3 consists of 15 residues. CDR1 is SGHKS and CDR2 is YYEKEE in the germline V gene (reference sequence). V gave up 4 bases and J gave up 5 bases; unmatched junction bases: 8. CDR3 sequence: CASSARDRGYNEQYF. The CDR3 bases are TGTGCCAGCAGCGCCCGGGACAGGGGGTACAACGAGCAGTACTTC.

CDR3 sequence reads: CAISVGGGQPQHF. Here the CDR3 DNA reads TGTGCCATCAGTGTCGGGGGGGGTCAGCCCCAGCATTTT. V gene TRBV10-3 combines with J gene TRBJ1-5; a weak D match, TRBD1 (5 bases). The CDR3 covers 13 residues. V was pared by 4 bases and J by 6 bases, with 10 bases between. Germline-derived CDR1 and CDR2 are ENHRY and SYGVKD.

This clone was seen a few times. The chain links TRBV12-3 or TRBV12-4 to TRBJ2-7; D is perhaps TRBD1 (5 bases). V was pared by 6 bases and J by 3 bases, with 12 bases between. This CDR3 has 13 amino acids. The CDR3 sequence is CASSPQEFYEQYF. CDR3 bases: TGTGCCAGCAGCCCACAGGAATTCTACGAGCAGTACTTC.

There are a few counts of this clone. The chain is built from TRBV19 and TRBJ1-2; weak D call: TRBD1 (6 bases). CDR1 is LNHDA and CDR2 is SQIVND in the germline V gene (reference sequence). This CDR3 has 15 amino acids. V was shortened by 7 bases and J by 3 bases, with 18 bases between the two germline ends. The CDR3 sequence: CASIPGGGAYYGYTF. The CDR3 DNA sequence: TGTGCCAGTATCCCCGGCGGGGGGGCATACTATGGCTACACCTTC.

The chain recombines TRBV6-1 with TRBJ2-3, with D possibly being TRBD2 (5 bases). CDR3 size: 17 residues. The germline V gene encodes CDR1 MNHNS and CDR2 SASEGT. V lost 1 base and J lost 3, with 17 bases in between. DNA for the CDR3: TGTGCCAGCAGTGAAGGAACCCGGGGTTGGTATACAGATACGCAGTATTTT. It codes for CASSEGTRGWYTDTQYF.

The DNA for the CDR3 is TGTGCCAGCAGTGAATACAGCAATTCACCCCTCCACTTT. This codes for CASSEYSNSPLHF. The chain uses TRBV6-1 and TRBJ1-6; D is unresolved. There are 13 residues in the CDR3. The germline CDR1 and CDR2 sequences are MNHNS and SASEGT. Trimming shortened V by 2 bases and J by 7 bases, and 6 bases separated the two germline ends.

In the case of this clone: At one end the junction does not follow the germline gene, possibly because of a read error. The J gene is TRBJ2-3, the V gene TRBV12-5, with 8 bases fitting TRBD1. CDR3 length: 15 residues. The germline gives CDR1 LGHNT, CDR2 FRNRAP. The DNA for the CDR3 is TGTGCTAGTGGTCTGGTGACAGGGGGCACAGATACGCAGTATTTT. Residues: CASGLVTGGTDTQYF.

The chain recombines TRBV7-3 with TRBJ1-2, with 8 bases matching TRBD1. Germline CDR1 and CDR2: SGHTA and FQGTGA. The V and J ends lost 2 bases and 7 bases, in that order; junction bases with no gene match: 3. This CDR3 comprises 13 residues. DNA of the CDR3: TGTGCCAGCAGCTTAGGTCAGGGGGCTGGCTACACCTTC. Protein sequence: CASSLGQGAGYTF.

The chain has TRBV5-1 and TRBJ1-1, with D tentatively TRBD1 (6 bases). CDR3 size: 13 residues. Trimming pared 2 bases from V and 4 bases from J, leaving 9 bases between. Germline V gene data show CDR1 as SGHRS and CDR2 as YFSETQ. As DNA, the CDR3 is TGCGCCAGCAGCTTCCAGGGGATCACTGAAGCTTTCTTT. Translation: CASSFQGITEAFF. Together with reference TRBV5-1 and TRBJ1-1, the CDR3 gives the full variable domain: KAGVTQTPRYLIKTRGQQVTLSCSPISGHRSVSWYQQTPGQGLQFLFEYFSETQRNKGNFPGRFSGRQFSNSRSEMNVSTLELGDSALYLCASSFQGITEAFFGQGTRLTVV.

V usage is TRBV4-2 and J usage is TRBJ2-7, with 10 bases matching TRBD2. V gave up 3 bases and J gave up 5 bases; unmatched junction bases: 13. The germline V gene has CDR1 LGHNA and CDR2 YNFKEQ. The CDR3 totals 17 residues. The CDR3 loop reads CASSQPAGLAKFHEQYF. In DNA, the CDR3 is TGTGCCAGCAGCCAGCCTGCGGGACTAGCGAAGTTCCACGAGCAGTACTTC.

The chain is built from TRBV4-1 and TRBJ1-1, with D uncertain. V was trimmed by 2 bases and J by 6 bases, leaving 13 bases between them. The CDR3 is 14 residues long. The germline CDR1 and CDR2 sequences are MGHRA and YSYEKL. CDR3 sequence (DNA): TGCGCCAGCAGCCAATCCCAACCCCGGGCTGAAGCTTTCTTT. Translating it yields CASSQSQPRAEAFF.

The chain recombines TRBV9 with TRBJ1-2, with TRBD1 matching 9 bases. The CDR3 consists of 13 residues. Germline values: CDR1 SGDLS, CDR2 YYNGEE. The trim removed 4 bases at V and 6 bases at J, leaving 4 bases unmatched. CDR3 in amino acids: CASSLGDRDGYTF. CDR3 DNA sequence: TGTGCCAGCAGCTTGGGGGACAGGGATGGCTACACCTTC.

This chain connects TRBV3-1 (or the pseudogene TRBV3-2) to TRBJ1-2; a possible D gene is TRBD1 (5 bases). The V end lost 1 base, the J end lost 4 bases, and 10 bases lay between the germline ends. Germline CDR1 LGHDT, CDR2 YNNKEL (reference sequence). CDR3 size: 14 residues. The CDR3 spells CASSQAVGVYGYTF. In DNA, the CDR3 is TGTGCCAGCAGCCAAGCGGTAGGGGTCTATGGCTACACCTTC.